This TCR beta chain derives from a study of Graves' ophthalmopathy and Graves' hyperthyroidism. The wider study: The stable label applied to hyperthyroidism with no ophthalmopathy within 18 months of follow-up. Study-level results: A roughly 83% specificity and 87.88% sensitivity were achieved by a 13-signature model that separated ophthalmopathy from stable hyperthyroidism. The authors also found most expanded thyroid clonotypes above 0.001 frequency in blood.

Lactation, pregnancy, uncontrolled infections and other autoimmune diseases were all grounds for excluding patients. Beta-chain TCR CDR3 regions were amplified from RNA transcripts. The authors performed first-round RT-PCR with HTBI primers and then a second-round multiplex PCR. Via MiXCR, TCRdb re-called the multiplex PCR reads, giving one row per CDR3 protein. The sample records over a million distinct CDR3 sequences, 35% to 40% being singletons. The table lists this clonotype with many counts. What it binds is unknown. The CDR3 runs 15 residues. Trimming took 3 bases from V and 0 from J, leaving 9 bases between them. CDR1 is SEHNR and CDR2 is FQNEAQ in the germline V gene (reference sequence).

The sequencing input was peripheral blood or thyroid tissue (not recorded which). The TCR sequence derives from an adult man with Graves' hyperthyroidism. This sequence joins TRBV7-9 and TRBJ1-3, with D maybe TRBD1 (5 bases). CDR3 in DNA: TGTGCCAGCAGCTTCGGTAGGGGCTCTGGAAACACCATATATTTT. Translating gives CASSFGRGSGNTIYF.